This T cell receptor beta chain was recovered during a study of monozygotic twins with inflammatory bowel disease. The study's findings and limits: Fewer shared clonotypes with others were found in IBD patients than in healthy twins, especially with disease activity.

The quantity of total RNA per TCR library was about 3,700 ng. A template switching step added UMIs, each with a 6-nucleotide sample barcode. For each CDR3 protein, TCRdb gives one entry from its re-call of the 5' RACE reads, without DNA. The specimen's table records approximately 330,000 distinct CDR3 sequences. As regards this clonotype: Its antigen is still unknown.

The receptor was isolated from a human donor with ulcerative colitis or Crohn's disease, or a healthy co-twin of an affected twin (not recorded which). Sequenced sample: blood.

The CDR3 loop reads CASTLGGGQSHNEQFF. The chain is built from TRBV6-1 and TRBJ2-1; TCRdb's D call, TRBD1, is unchecked because there is no DNA. Germline V CDR1 and CDR2: MNHNS, SASEGT. The CDR3 consists of 16 residues.